Below, 19 T cell receptor beta chains from the same sample are listed, as sequenced in a study of a mutant IDH1 vaccine in newly diagnosed glioma. Time point indicated: week 47, end of study. The vaccine gave 300 ug of a 20-mer mutant IDH1 peptide subcutaneously per dose. Clones were read by immunoSEQ multiplex PCR, and TCRdb kept only the in-frame ones, dropping some. The sample yields about 94,000 clones, about nine tenths seen once. Their antigens are not known. The specimen comprised PBMCs, sampled from a glioma patient whose treatment included an IDH1 peptide vaccine. Receptors originate from a woman aged 45-65 years with glioma.

CDR3 protein: CASSSWTGEMGETQYF. CDR3 nucleotide sequence: TGTGCCAGCAGCAGCTGGACAGGGGAAATGGGAGAGACCCAGTACTTC. The V gene is TRBV9, the J gene TRBJ2-5; 9 bases agree with TRBD1. The CDR3 contains 16 residues. CDR1 is SGDLS and CDR2 is YYNGEE in the germline V gene. Trimming removed 4 bases from V and 4 bases from J; junction bases left unmatched: 11.

The chain recombines TRBV5-6 with TRBJ2-3, with TRBD1 matching over 7 bases. CDR3 length equals 15 residues. V was clipped by 4 bases and J by 0 bases; unmatched bases: 5. From germline, CDR1 is SGHDT and CDR2 YYEEEE. CDR3 region: CASSQGVISTDTQYF. Written as DNA, the CDR3 is TGTGCCAGCAGCCAGGGGGTTATTAGCACAGATACGCAGTATTTT.

The chain carries TRBV2 and TRBJ2-5; TRBD1 matches 7 bases. Trimming cost V 2 bases and J 2 bases; bases outside gene matches: 5. Germline V lookup: CDR1 SNHLY, CDR2 FYNNEI. This CDR3 comprises 15 residues. The CDR3 bases are TGTGCCAGCAGTGAAAGTAGGGGGCGGCAAGAGACCCAGTACTTC. This translates into CASSESRGRQETQYF.

The chain recombines TRBV2 with TRBJ2-1; D tentatively fits TRBD1 or TRBD2 (6 bases each). The ends were cut back, 2 bases at V and 7 bases at J, with 15 bases in the middle. Germline V CDR1 and CDR2: SNHLY, FYNNEI. CDR3 size: 15 residues. CDR3 sequence reads: CASSERGTLWNEQFF. The CDR3 coding sequence is TGTGCCAGCAGTGAAAGGGGGACTCTTTGGAATGAGCAGTTCTTC. The complete variable domain, with remaining parts taken from reference TRBV2 and TRBJ2-1, reads EPEVTQTPSHQVTQMGQEVILRCVPISNHLYFYWYRQILGQKVEFLVSFYNNEISEKSEIFDDQFSVERPDGSNFTLKIRSTKLEDSAMYFCASSERGTLWNEQFFGPGTRLTVL.

The V call is TRBV10-3, the J call TRBJ2-2; D remains unclear. The CDR3 is 11 amino acids. Germline loops: CDR1 ENHRY, CDR2 SYGVKD. V was cut by 6 bases and J by 4 bases, with 3 bases left in between. The CDR3 DNA follows: TGTGCCATCAGGGGCACCGGGGAGCTGTTTTTT. This gives the protein CAIRGTGELFF.

The chain joins TRBV7-3 to TRBJ2-5; TRBD1 matches at 12 bases. Germline CDR1 SGHTA, CDR2 FQGTGA. J lost 5 bases, V lost 2 bases, and 6 bases had no gene match. This CDR3 region has 16 residues. The CDR3 protein is CASSLAGTGGTETQYF. The DNA for the CDR3 is TGTGCCAGCAGCTTAGCCGGGACAGGGGGCACGGAGACCCAGTACTTC.

V gene TRBV6-5 combines with J gene TRBJ2-7; D may correspond to TRBD1 or TRBD2 (5 bases each). The germline V and J ends were trimmed by 2 bases and 3 bases, with 14 bases remaining between them. This CDR3 region has 15 residues. Germline V gene sequence: CDR1 MNHEY, CDR2 SVGAGI. CDR3: CASSYREGWVYEQYF. DNA for the CDR3: TGTGCCAGCAGTTACAGAGAGGGGTGGGTCTACGAGCAGTACTTC.

J is TRBJ2-5 and V is TRBV29-1; 9 nucleotides match TRBD1. The germline gives CDR1 SQVTM, CDR2 ANQGSEA. The length of the CDR3 is 13 residues. V lost 6 bases, J lost 5 bases, and 7 bases stayed unmatched. The CDR3 spells CSVLQGAGETQYF. The CDR3 nucleotides are TGCAGCGTATTACAGGGGGCGGGGGAGACCCAGTACTTC. The full variable domain, in which reference TRBV29-1 and TRBJ2-5 provide the parts outside the CDR3, is SAVISQKPSRDICQRGTSLTIQCQVDSQVTMMFWYRQQPGQSLTLIATANQGSEATYESGFVIDKFPISRPNLTFSTLTVSNMSPEDSSIYLCSVLQGAGETQYFGPGTRLLVL.

The V gene is TRBV7-9, the J gene TRBJ2-5; D possibly corresponds to TRBD1 (5 bases). Trimming pared 4 bases from V and 5 bases from J, leaving 8 bases between. Germline V CDR1 and CDR2: SEHNR, FQNEAQ (reference sequence). The CDR3 has 12 amino acids. Here the CDR3 reads CASSWGGETQYF. CDR3 nucleotides: TGTGCCAGCAGCTGGGGCGGCGAGACCCAGTACTTC. Supplemented by reference TRBV7-9 and TRBJ2-5, the full variable domain reads DTGVSQNPRHKITKRGQNVTFRCDPISEHNRLYWYRQTLGQGPEFLTYFQNEAQLEKSRLLSDRFSAERPKGSFSTLEIQRTEQGDSAMYLCASSWGGETQYFGPGTRLLVL.

This clone was observed a handful of times. The genes are TRBV6-6 and TRBJ1-5; no firm D call. Germline values: CDR1 MNHNY, CDR2 SVGAGI (reference sequence). This CDR3 has 16 amino acids. V dropped 6 bases and J dropped 0 bases, with 15 bases sitting between them. CDR3 region: CASSLISGYSNQPQHF. CDR3 bases: TGTGCCAGCAGCCTAATCTCGGGGTATAGCAATCAGCCCCAGCATTTT.

The V and J genes are TRBV7-3 and TRBJ2-5; D uncertain. Germline V lookup: CDR1 SGHTA, CDR2 FQGTGA. Trimming removed 2 bases at V and 5 bases at J, with 9 bases between. The CDR3 totals 13 residues. The CDR3 coding sequence is TGTGCCAGCAGCTTAGTGAGTGAGGAGACCCAGTACTTC. Protein product: CASSLVSEETQYF.

The chain has TRBV30 and TRBJ1-3, with D tentatively TRBD1 (6 bases). This CDR3 has 15 residues. V lost 2 bases to trimming and J lost 4 bases, with 15 bases between them. Germline assignment: CDR1 GTSNPN and CDR2 SVGIG (reference sequence). The CDR3 DNA reads as TGTGCCTGGAGTCGTTCAGGGGCGTTGGGAAACACCATATATTTT. This encodes CAWSRSGALGNTIYF.

The rearrangement links TRBV11-2 to TRBJ2-5; 7 positions match TRBD1. The germline CDR1 and CDR2 sequences are SGHAT and FQNNGV. This CDR3 spans 17 amino acids. The J segment lost 2 bases and the V segment lost 1 base, leaving 10 bases of the junction unmatched. The CDR3 is CASSLGRGRKSQETQYF. The CDR3 coding sequence is TGTGCCAGCAGCTTAGGAAGGGGGCGGAAGAGTCAAGAGACCCAGTACTTC.

The chain recombines TRBV5-1 with TRBJ2-7; maybe TRBD1 (7 bases). V shed 4 bases and J shed 5 bases, with 19 bases lying between them. Germline lookup yields CDR1 SGHRS and CDR2 YFSETQ. This CDR3 has 15 residues. The CDR3 protein is CASSQEGAIYDEQYF. The CDR3 DNA sequence: TGCGCCAGCAGCCAGGAGGGGGCGATATACGACGAGCAGTACTTC.

The CDR3 loop reads CARPSSSYEQYF. DNA for the CDR3: TGTGCCAGGCCCTCTAGCTCCTACGAGCAGTACTTC. This chain uses TRBV5-5 with TRBJ2-7; D uncertain. V lost 8 bases and J 0 bases, leaving 9 bases between the germline ends. CDR3 length equals 12 residues. Germline CDR1 is SGHKS and CDR2 is YYEKEE (reference sequence).

This chain uses TRBV6-5 with TRBJ2-7, with 9 bases matching TRBD2. Germline CDR1 is MNHEY and CDR2 is SVGAGI. The CDR3 runs to 13 residues. Unmatched junction bases numbered 6, after V lost 6 bases and J lost 6 bases. The CDR3 bases are TGTGCCAGCAGCCTTAGCGGGAGAAGCGAGCAGTACTTC. This encodes CASSLSGRSEQYF.

The chain uses TRBV6-6 and TRBJ2-1; TRBD1 matches at 7 bases. The V segment lost 5 bases and the J segment 8 bases; nucleotides outside the gene matches: 6. CDR1 is MNHNY, CDR2 SVGAGI, per germline (reference sequence). This CDR3 has 13 amino acids. The CDR3 spells CASSPTGEHEQFF. DNA of the CDR3: TGTGCCAGCAGTCCCACAGGGGAGCATGAGCAGTTCTTC.

J is TRBJ2-1 and V is TRBV27; 11 bases map to TRBD2. J was trimmed by 1 base and V by 5 bases; bases with no gene match: 7. CDR1 is MNHEY and CDR2 is SMNVEV in the germline V gene (reference sequence). CDR3 length: 17 residues. This CDR3 is CASSISGRALSYNEQFF. In nucleotides, the CDR3 is TGTGCCAGCAGTATTAGCGGGAGGGCCTTGTCCTACAATGAGCAGTTCTTC.

The chain joins TRBV9 to TRBJ2-1; a possible D gene is TRBD1 (7 bases). CDR1 is SGDLS, CDR2 YYNGEE, per germline. The CDR3 consists of 16 residues. Deletions cut 4 bases from V and 2 bases from J, with 16 bases between. DNA for the CDR3: TGTGCCAGCAGCCCAGGGGGTAGCGGAACCTACAATGAGCAGTTCTTC. Its protein is CASSPGGSGTYNEQFF.